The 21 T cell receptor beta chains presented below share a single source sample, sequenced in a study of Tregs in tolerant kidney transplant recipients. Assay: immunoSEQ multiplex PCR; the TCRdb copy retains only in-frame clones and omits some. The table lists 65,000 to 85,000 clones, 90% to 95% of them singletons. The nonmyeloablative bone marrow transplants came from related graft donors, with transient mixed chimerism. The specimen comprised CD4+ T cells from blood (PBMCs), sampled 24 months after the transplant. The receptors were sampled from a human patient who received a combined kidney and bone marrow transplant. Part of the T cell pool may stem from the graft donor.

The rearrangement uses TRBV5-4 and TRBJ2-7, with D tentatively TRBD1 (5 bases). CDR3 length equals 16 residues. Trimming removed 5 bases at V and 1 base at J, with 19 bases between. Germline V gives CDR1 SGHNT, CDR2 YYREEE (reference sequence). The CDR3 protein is CASSNGRTSLSYEQYF. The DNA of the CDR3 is TGTGCCAGCAGTAATGGCCGGACATCACTTTCCTACGAGCAGTACTTC.

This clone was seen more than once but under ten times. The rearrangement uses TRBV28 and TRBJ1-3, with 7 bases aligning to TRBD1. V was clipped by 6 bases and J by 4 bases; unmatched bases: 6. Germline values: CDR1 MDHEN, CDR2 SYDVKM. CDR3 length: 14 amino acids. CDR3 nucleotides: TGTGCCAGCAGCCAAGGGACAGCAGGAAACACCATATATTTT. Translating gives CASSQGTAGNTIYF.

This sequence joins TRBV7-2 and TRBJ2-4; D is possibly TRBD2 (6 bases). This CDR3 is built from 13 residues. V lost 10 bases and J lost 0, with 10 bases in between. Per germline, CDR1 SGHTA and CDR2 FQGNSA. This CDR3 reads CATAGVAKNIQYF. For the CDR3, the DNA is TGTGCCACAGCGGGTGTAGCCAAAAACATTCAGTACTTC.

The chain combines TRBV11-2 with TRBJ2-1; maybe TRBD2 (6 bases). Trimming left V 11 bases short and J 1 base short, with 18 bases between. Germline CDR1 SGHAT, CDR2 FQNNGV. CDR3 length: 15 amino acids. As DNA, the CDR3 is TGTGCCTCCCGGGGGTATCGGGGGTCCTACAATGAGCAGTTCTTC. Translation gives CASRGYRGSYNEQFF.

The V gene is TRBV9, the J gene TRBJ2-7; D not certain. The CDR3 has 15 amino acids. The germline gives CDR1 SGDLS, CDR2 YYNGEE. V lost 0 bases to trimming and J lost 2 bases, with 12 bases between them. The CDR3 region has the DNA TGTGCCAGCAGCGTAGCGGCCGGGTCGGCCTACGAGCAGTACTTC. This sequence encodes CASSVAAGSAYEQYF.

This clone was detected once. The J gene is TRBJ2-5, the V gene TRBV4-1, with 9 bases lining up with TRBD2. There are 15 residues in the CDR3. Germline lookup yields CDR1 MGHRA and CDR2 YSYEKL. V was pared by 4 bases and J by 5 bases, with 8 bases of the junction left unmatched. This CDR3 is CASSRGLAGRETQYF. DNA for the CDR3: TGCGCCAGCAGCCGCGGCCTAGCGGGGAGGGAGACCCAGTACTTC.

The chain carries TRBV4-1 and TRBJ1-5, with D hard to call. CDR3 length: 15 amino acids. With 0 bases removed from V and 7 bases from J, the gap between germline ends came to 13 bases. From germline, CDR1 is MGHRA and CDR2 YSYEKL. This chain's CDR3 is CASSQDWQDWQPQHF. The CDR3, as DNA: TGCGCCAGCAGCCAAGATTGGCAGGATTGGCAGCCCCAGCATTTT.

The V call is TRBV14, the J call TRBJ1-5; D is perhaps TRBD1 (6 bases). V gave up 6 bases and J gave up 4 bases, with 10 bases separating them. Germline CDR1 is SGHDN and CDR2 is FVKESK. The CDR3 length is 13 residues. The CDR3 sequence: CASSQDSNQPQHF. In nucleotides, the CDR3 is TGTGCCAGCAGTCAGGACAGTAATCAGCCCCAGCATTTT.

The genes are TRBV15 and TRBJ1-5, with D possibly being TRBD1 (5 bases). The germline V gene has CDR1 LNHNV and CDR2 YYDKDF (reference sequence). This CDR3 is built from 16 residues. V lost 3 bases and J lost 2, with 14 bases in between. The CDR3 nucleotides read TGTGCCACCAGCAGGGCAGGGCGTTTCGGCAATCAGCCCCAGCATTTT. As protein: CATSRAGRFGNQPQHF.

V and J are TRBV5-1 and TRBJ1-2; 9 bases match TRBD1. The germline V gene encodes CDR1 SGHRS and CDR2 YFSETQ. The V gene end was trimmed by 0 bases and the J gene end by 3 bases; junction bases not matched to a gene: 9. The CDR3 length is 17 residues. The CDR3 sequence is CASSLGSGTGFDYGYTF. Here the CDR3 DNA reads TGCGCCAGCAGCTTGGGTTCTGGGACAGGGTTTGACTATGGCTACACCTTC.

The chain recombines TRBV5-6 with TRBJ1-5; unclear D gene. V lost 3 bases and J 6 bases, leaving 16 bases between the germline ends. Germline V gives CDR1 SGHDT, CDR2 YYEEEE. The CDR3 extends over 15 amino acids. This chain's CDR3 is CASSSLAGGGQPQHF. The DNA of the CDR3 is TGTGCCAGCAGCTCATTGGCGGGAGGTGGTCAGCCCCAGCATTTT.

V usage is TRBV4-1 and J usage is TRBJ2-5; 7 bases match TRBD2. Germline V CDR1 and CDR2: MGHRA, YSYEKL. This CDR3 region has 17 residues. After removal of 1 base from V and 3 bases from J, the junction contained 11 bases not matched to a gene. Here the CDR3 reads CASSQGLAVLSEETQYF. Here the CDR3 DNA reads TGCGCCAGCAGCCAAGGGCTAGCGGTACTAAGTGAAGAGACCCAGTACTTC.

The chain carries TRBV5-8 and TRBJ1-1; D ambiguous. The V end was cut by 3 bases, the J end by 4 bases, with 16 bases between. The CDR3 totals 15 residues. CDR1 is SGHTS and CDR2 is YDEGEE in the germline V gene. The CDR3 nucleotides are TGTGCCAGCAGCTACCCTAGGCGGGAGGGCACTGAAGCTTTCTTT. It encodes CASSYPRREGTEAFF.

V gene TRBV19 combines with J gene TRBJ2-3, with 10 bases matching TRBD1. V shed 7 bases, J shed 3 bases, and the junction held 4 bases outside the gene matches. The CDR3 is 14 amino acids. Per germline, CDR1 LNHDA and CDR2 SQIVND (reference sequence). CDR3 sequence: CASIDRGRTDTQYF. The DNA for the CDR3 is TGTGCCAGTATCGACAGGGGGCGTACAGATACGCAGTATTTT.

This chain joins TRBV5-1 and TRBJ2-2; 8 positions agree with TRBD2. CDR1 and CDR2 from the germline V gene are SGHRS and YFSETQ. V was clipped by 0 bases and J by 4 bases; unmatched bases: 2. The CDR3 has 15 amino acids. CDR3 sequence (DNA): TGCGCCAGCAGCTTGGGGCTAGCGGGCACCGGGGAGCTGTTTTTT. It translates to CASSLGLAGTGELFF. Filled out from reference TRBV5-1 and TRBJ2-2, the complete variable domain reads KAGVTQTPRYLIKTRGQQVTLSCSPISGHRSVSWYQQTPGQGLQFLFEYFSETQRNKGNFPGRFSGRQFSNSRSEMNVSTLELGDSALYLCASSLGLAGTGELFFGEGSRLTVL.

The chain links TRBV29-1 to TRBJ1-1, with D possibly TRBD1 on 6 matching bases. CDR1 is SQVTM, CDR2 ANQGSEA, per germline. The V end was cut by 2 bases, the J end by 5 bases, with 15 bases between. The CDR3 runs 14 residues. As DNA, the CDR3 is TGCAGCGTTGAAAAGTACAGGGAAGGAACTGAAGCTTTCTTT. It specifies CSVEKYREGTEAFF.

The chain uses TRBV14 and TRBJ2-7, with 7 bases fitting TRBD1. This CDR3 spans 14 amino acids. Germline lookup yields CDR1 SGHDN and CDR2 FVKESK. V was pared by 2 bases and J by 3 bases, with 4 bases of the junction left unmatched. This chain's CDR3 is CASSQPGQIYEQYF. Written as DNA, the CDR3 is TGTGCCAGCAGCCAACCGGGACAGATCTACGAGCAGTACTTC.

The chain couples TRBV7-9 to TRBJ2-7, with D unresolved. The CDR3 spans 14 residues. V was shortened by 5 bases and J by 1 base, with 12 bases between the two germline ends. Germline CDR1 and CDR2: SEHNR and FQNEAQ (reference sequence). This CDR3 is CASSQYSGSYEQYF. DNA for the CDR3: TGTGCCAGCAGCCAATACTCCGGGTCCTACGAGCAGTACTTC.

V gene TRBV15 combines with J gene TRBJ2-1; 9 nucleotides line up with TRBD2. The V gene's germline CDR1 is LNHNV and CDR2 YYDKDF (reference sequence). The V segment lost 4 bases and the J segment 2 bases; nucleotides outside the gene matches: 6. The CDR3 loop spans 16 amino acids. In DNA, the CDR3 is TGTGCCACCAGCATTCGACTAGCGGTACCCTACAATGAGCAGTTCTTC. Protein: CATSIRLAVPYNEQFF.

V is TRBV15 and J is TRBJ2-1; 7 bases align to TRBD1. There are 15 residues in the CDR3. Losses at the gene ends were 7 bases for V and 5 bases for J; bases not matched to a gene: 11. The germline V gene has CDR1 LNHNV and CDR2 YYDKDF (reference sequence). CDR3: CATTARQGTNNEQFF. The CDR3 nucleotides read TGTGCCACCACCGCCAGACAGGGAACTAACAATGAGCAGTTCTTC.

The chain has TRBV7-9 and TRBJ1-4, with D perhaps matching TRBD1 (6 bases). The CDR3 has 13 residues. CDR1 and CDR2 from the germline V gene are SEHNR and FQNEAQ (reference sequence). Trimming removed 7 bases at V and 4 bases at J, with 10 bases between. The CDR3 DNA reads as TGTGCCAGCAATGACAGGATTAATGAAAAACTGTTTTTT. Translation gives CASNDRINEKLFF.